The clone carrying this T cell receptor beta chain was seen a handful of times. Its antigen is unknown. This CDR3 is built from 15 residues. Unmatched junction bases numbered 7, after V lost 2 bases and J lost 5 bases. The germline CDR1 and CDR2 sequences are SGHDN and FVKESK. Alongside a J-beta primer mix, a sample-barcoded 5' primer served in a second PCR lasting roughly 7 to 11 cycles. Using its own MiXCR run on the 5' RACE reads, TCRdb lists one record per CDR3 protein. The table has more than 550,000 distinct CDR3 sequences, about 20% seen once; the top ten hold roughly a fifth. The source of the sample is a study of blood T cells in healthy people across ages. The study, taken as a whole, reports: Across samples, TCR beta diversity tracked strongly with naive T cell percentage.

Input material: blood. V and J are TRBV14 and TRBJ1-2; 8 bases match TRBD1. The source is a man aged 65-85 years in good health. The CDR3 DNA reads TGTGCCAGCAGCCAACTCTCGACAGGGGAGTATGGCTACACCTTC. As protein: CASSQLSTGEYGYTF. The full variable domain, rest sourced from reference TRBV14 and TRBJ1-2, is EAGVTQFPSHSVIEKGQTVTLRCDPISGHDNLYWYRRVMGKEIKFLLHFVKESKQDESGMPNNRFLAERTGGTYSTLKVQPAELEDSGVYFCASSQLSTGEYGYTFGSGTRLTVV.